A single sample gave rise to the 30 T cell receptor beta chains below, sequenced in a study of T cell clonality in common variable immunodeficiency. Broader study findings: In common variable immunodeficiency, TCR beta chains reportedly carried fewer deletions and N-nucleotide insertions.

No antigen is known for these receptors. Assay used: immunoSEQ multiplex PCR; TCRdb lists only in-frame clones, some missing. The sample is made up of 30,000 to 35,000 clones, none counted only once. Sequenced sample: peripheral blood mononuclear cells. The receptors were sampled from a human donor with common variable immunodeficiency.

There are many counts of this clone. The missing CDR3 end, 3 residues past where the read stops, is filled in from the germline J gene. The genes are TRBV11-2 and TRBJ2-3, with TRBD1 identical over 7 bases. Germline-derived CDR1 and CDR2 are SGHAT and FQNNGV. Trimming took 6 bases from V and 8 from J; bases not matched to a gene: 5. The CDR3 covers 12 residues. Partial CDR3 DNA: TGTGCCAGCAGACAGGGGAGTGGTACG. Its protein product is CASRQGSGT. The complete CDR3 reads CASRQGSGTQYF.

This clone was observed many times. The CDR3 extends 3 residues past the end of the read, so its final part is completed from the germline J gene. The chain uses TRBV2 and TRBJ2-3; 10 bases match TRBD2. Trimming removed 10 bases from V and 1 base from J; junction bases left unmatched: 14. The CDR3 runs 17 residues. Germline CDR1 is SNHLY and CDR2 is FYNNEI. The sequenced CDR3 bases are TGTGCCACTCCCCCCCAGCGGGAGGGCCGGGGCACAGATACG. It specifies CATPPQREGRGTDT. The full CDR3 reads CATPPQREGRGTDTQYF.

As for this clone: The read ends 3 residues shy of where the CDR3 ends; the end is completed using the germline J gene. This rearrangement joins TRBV7-4 to TRBJ2-4, with unresolved D. Germline loops: CDR1 SGHVT, CDR2 SQSDAQ. The length of the CDR3 is 9 residues. The CDR3 DNA, read in part, is TGTGCCAGCAGCCTCTCT. Encoded protein: CASSLS. In full, the CDR3 reads CASSLSQYF.

This clone was seen a few times. Read coverage stops 3 residues before the CDR3 terminus; the germline J gene supplies the remainder. V usage is TRBV5-5 and J usage is TRBJ1-3, with 7 bases that match TRBD1. The CDR3 sequence is 14 residues long. Germline V gene data show CDR1 as SGHKS and CDR2 as YYEKEE (reference sequence). The trim removed 4 bases at V and 4 bases at J, leaving 5 bases unmatched. The CDR3 loop reads CASSLSGQGNTIYF. Incomplete CDR3 DNA: TGTGCCAGCAGCCTCTCGGGACAGGGAAACACC.

Ten or more counts support this clone. The read ends 3 residues early relative to the CDR3; the germline J gene fills the gap. The V gene is TRBV20-1, the J gene TRBJ2-1; 7 positions agree with TRBD2. CDR3 length equals 14 residues. Germline V lookup: CDR1 DFQATT, CDR2 SNEGSKA (reference sequence). Germline trimming cut 0 bases from V and 8 bases from J; bases unmatched to any gene: 7. The covered CDR3 bases are TGCAGTGCTAGAGAGTCCGGCACTAGCGATGAG. Its translation: CSARESGTSDE. From start to end, the CDR3 is CSARESGTSDEQFF.

This clone appeared a few times. The CDR3 is cut off 3 residues early in the read; its end comes from the germline J gene. The gene calls are TRBV6-2 or TRBV6-3 and TRBJ1-3; 8 nucleotides agree with TRBD1. CDR1 is MNHEY, CDR2 SVGEGT, per germline. V was pared by 6 bases and J by 0 bases, with 4 bases of the junction left unmatched. The CDR3 is 15 residues long. This chain's CDR3 is CASSRDRGSGNTIYF. The covered CDR3 bases are TGTGCCAGCAGCCGCGACAGGGGCTCTGGAAACACC.

This clone has ten or more counts. The read terminates 3 residues ahead of where the CDR3 ends, so the germline J gene completes it. The rearrangement uses TRBV18 and TRBJ2-3; TRBD1 is a possible D gene (6 bases). V was clipped by 5 bases and J by 1 base, with 16 bases between them. The CDR3 extends over 16 amino acids. Germline lookup yields CDR1 KGHSH and CDR2 LQKENI. The CDR3 sequence: CASSSVGRTGTDTQYF. The CDR3 bases that were read are TGTGCCAGCTCATCCGTCGGGCGGACAGGCACAGATACG.

A few counts support this clone. The CDR3 loop is CASSSERGAYNEQFF. The covered CDR3 bases are TGTGCCAGCAGCTCAGAGCGGGGGGCCTACAATGAG. The genes are TRBV7-9 and TRBJ2-1, with 9 bases that match TRBD2. From the germline J gene comes the end of the CDR3, since the read stops 3 residues before it. In germline, CDR1 is SEHNR, CDR2 FQNEAQ (reference sequence). With V trimmed by 4 bases and J by 2 bases, 3 bases remained unmatched. The CDR3 contains 15 residues.

This clone was found many times. Coverage ceases 3 residues before the CDR3 finishes, and the germline J gene fills in the end. This chain joins TRBV20-1 and TRBJ2-7, with 7 bases matching TRBD2. Germline V gene lookup returns CDR1 DFQATT and CDR2 SNEGSKA (reference sequence). Trimming cost V 2 bases and J 3 bases; bases outside gene matches: 16. The CDR3 totals 17 residues. The covered CDR3 bases are TGCAGTGCTAGACCCAAGTCTCGGGCTAGCGGAAGCTACGAG. Its translation: CSARPKSRASGSYE. The whole CDR3 sequence reads CSARPKSRASGSYEQYF.

The table lists this clone with many counts. From the germline J gene comes the end of the CDR3, since the read stops 3 residues before it. J is TRBJ2-3 and V is TRBV7-2, with TRBD2 matching over 9 bases. The CDR3 sequence is 17 residues long. Germline trimming cut 0 bases from V and 0 bases from J; bases unmatched to any gene: 4. Germline V gene lookup returns CDR1 SGHTA and CDR2 FQGNSA. CDR3 sequence: CASSLARLAGSTDTQYF. CDR3 DNA, as far as it was read: TGTGCCAGCAGCTTAGCGCGTCTAGCGGGAAGCACAGATACG.

Remarks on this clone: The read ends 3 residues shy of where the CDR3 ends; the end is completed using the germline J gene. The gene calls are TRBV6-2 or TRBV6-3 and TRBJ2-1; 9 bases are a match to TRBD2. Germline V CDR1 and CDR2: MNHEY, SVGEGT. The V and J ends lost 0 bases and 7 bases, in that order; junction bases with no gene match: 1. The CDR3 is 14 amino acids. CDR3 protein: CASSYSLAGNEQFF. Partial CDR3 DNA: TGTGCCAGCAGTTACTCGCTAGCGGGAAATGAG.

A few counts support this clone. The sequenced fragment ends 3 residues before the CDR3 boundary, so the rest is inferred from the germline J gene. The chain joins TRBV2 to TRBJ1-1; TRBD1 might be the D (5 bases). Trimming removed 6 bases from V and 6 bases from J, with 14 bases in between. The CDR3 has 13 amino acids. The germline gives CDR1 SNHLY, CDR2 FYNNEI. The CDR3 spells CASSLQGLAEAFF. CDR3 DNA, as far as it was read: TGTGCCAGCAGCCTCCAGGGTTTGGCTGAA.

This clone was counted at least ten times. The CDR3 end falls 3 residues outside the read, so it is completed with the germline J gene. This chain links TRBV11-2 with TRBJ1-1; 9 nucleotides align to TRBD1. With 4 bases clipped from V and 1 base from J, the junction kept 1 base outside the gene matches. The V gene's germline CDR1 is SGHAT and CDR2 FQNNGV. The CDR3 has 14 residues. Partial CDR3 DNA: TGTGCCAGCAGCTCGGGACAGGGGAACACTGAA. As protein: CASSSGQGNTE. The full-length CDR3 reads as CASSSGQGNTEAFF.

As to this clone: The sequenced fragment ends 3 residues before the CDR3 boundary, so the rest is inferred from the germline J gene. This chain joins TRBV11-3 and TRBJ1-2; possibly TRBD1 for D (5 bases). The CDR3 sequence is 15 residues long. Between the trimmed V and J ends, which lost 0 bases and 6 bases, there was a span of 14 bases. Per the germline V gene, CDR1 is SGHNT and CDR2 is YENEEA. CDR3 protein: CASSLEVPGRNGYTF. The CDR3 bases that were read are TGTGCCAGCAGCTTAGAGGTGCCAGGGCGTAATGGC.

This clone showed up many times. The CDR3 end is not reached by the read, which stops 3 residues before it; the germline J gene fills it in. The chain couples TRBV5-4 to TRBJ2-7; 13 bases are a match to TRBD2. There are 15 residues in the CDR3. The germline V gene has CDR1 SGHNT and CDR2 YYREEE (reference sequence). J gave up 2 bases and V 4 bases, and 3 bases lay outside the gene matches. The covered CDR3 bases are TGTGCCAGCAGCGGGGGACTAGCGGGGACCTACGAG. Translated: CASSGGLAGTYE. The complete CDR3 sequence is CASSGGLAGTYEQYF.

This clone was picked up many times. The CDR3 goes on 3 residues after the read ends, and that part is filled in from the germline J gene. The genes are TRBV7-3 and TRBJ2-3; 7 bases map to TRBD1. The CDR3 consists of 15 residues. CDR1 is SGHTA and CDR2 is FQGTGA in the germline V gene. V was pared by 5 bases and J by 0 bases, with 5 bases of the junction left unmatched. CDR3 amino acids: CASSQGGYSTDTQYF. The CDR3 bases that were read are TGTGCCAGCAGCCAAGGGGGCTATAGCACAGATACG.

In this sample, this clone turned up many times. Read coverage stops 3 residues before the CDR3 terminus; the germline J gene supplies the remainder. The chain uses TRBV3-1 (or the pseudogene TRBV3-2) and TRBJ2-1, with D uncertain. The CDR3 spans 16 residues. Trimming pared 0 bases from V and 9 bases from J, leaving 18 bases between. Germline V CDR1 and CDR2: LGHDT, YNNKEL (reference sequence). CDR3 region: CASSQEVGSPLGEQFF. CDR3 bases read: TGTGCCAGCAGCCAAGAGGTGGGCAGCCCCTTGGGTGAG.

This clone occurred many times. The read finishes 3 residues shy of the CDR3 end, and the germline J gene is used to complete it. The V and J genes are TRBV6-2 or TRBV6-3 and TRBJ2-7; 7 bases align to TRBD1. Per germline, CDR1 MNHEY and CDR2 SVGEGT. The CDR3 is 15 amino acids. With V trimmed by 4 bases and J by 1 base, 7 bases remained unmatched. The CDR3 protein is CASSSVGQRSYEQYF. The DNA read from the CDR3 is TGTGCCAGCAGTTCCGTGGGACAGCGATCCTACGAG.

The table lists this clone with many counts. The CDR3 end lies 3 residues beyond the end of the read and is filled in from the germline J gene. This chain uses TRBV12-5 with TRBJ2-1; D is possibly TRBD1 (5 bases). V lost 7 bases, J lost 2 bases, and 12 bases lay in between. The CDR3 runs to 14 residues. The germline V gene encodes CDR1 LGHNT and CDR2 FRNRAP. The CDR3 is CASDGQGTYNEQFF. The part of the CDR3 DNA that was read is TGTGCTAGTGACGGGCAGGGAACCTACAATGAG. Full variable domain (outside the CDR3, taken from reference TRBV12-5 and TRBJ2-1): DARVTQTPRHKVTEMGQEVTMRCQPILGHNTVFWYRQTMMQGLELLAYFRNRAPLDDSGMPKDRFSAEMPDATLATLKIQPSEPRDSAVYFCASDGQGTYNEQFFGPGTRLTVL.

This clone was seen a few times. Read coverage stops 3 residues before the CDR3 terminus; the germline J gene supplies the remainder. The chain employs TRBV7-3 and TRBJ1-1; 8 bases agree with TRBD1. Germline CDR1 is SGHTA and CDR2 is FQGTGA. The CDR3 is 13 amino acids. Trimming at V came to 5 bases and at J to 6 bases, leaving 5 bases not matched to a gene. This CDR3 is CASSLGQGSEAFF. Incomplete CDR3 DNA: TGTGCCAGCAGCCTCGGACAGGGATCTGAA. Drawing the rest from reference TRBV7-3 and TRBJ1-1, the complete variable domain is GAGVSQTPSNKVTEKGKYVELRCDPISGHTALYWYRQSLGQGPEFLIYFQGTGAADDSGLPNDRFFAVRPEGSVSTLKIQRTERGDSAVYLCASSLGQGSEAFFGQGTRLTVV.

About this clone: Sequencing ends 3 residues short of the CDR3 end; the germline J gene provides the rest. This chain uses TRBV7-6 with TRBJ1-1; no definite D call. Per germline, CDR1 SGHVS and CDR2 FNYEAQ. V lost 1 base, J lost 4 bases, and 10 bases lay in between. The CDR3 length is 14 residues. The CDR3 loop is CASSLGRVGTEAFF. The covered CDR3 bases are TGTGCCAGCAGCTTAGGGAGGGTGGGCACTGAA.

About this clone itself: The read gets to within 3 residues of the CDR3 end, and the germline J gene fills in the rest. The chain carries TRBV7-8 and TRBJ2-5; 14 bases are shared with TRBD2. Germline assignment: CDR1 SGHVS and CDR2 FQNEAQ. The CDR3 is 18 amino acids. V lost 5 bases and J lost 4; bases outside the gene matches: 12. The CDR3 DNA, read in part, is TGTGCCAGCAGCCCCGGGACTAGCGGGAGAAAGGAGGGAGAGACC. Translation gives CASSPGTSGRKEGET. In full, the CDR3 reads CASSPGTSGRKEGETQYF. Based on the CDR3 plus reference TRBV7-8 and TRBJ2-5, the full variable domain is GAGVSQSPRYKVAKRGQDVALRCDPISGHVSLFWYQQALGQGPEFLTYFQNEAQLDKSGLPSDRFFAERPEGSVSTLKIQRTQQEDSAVYLCASSPGTSGRKEGETQYFGPGTRLLVL.

This clone was observed many times. Sequencing ends 3 residues short of the CDR3 end; the germline J gene provides the rest. The chain employs TRBV20-1 and TRBJ2-3; TRBD2 aligns across 7 bases. This CDR3 is built from 15 residues. Germline V gives CDR1 DFQATT, CDR2 SNEGSKA (reference sequence). V gave up 4 bases and J gave up 5 bases; unmatched junction bases: 12. CDR3 DNA, as far as it was read: TGCAGTGCTAAACTAGCGTATCCCATCGGAGATACG. This codes for CSAKLAYPIGDT. The entire CDR3 reads CSAKLAYPIGDTQYF.

This clone has a count of ten or more. Incomplete CDR3 DNA: TGTGCCAGCAGCCCCAGGACTAGCGGGAGGGAAGAGACC. It specifies CASSPRTSGREET. The CDR3 as a whole reads CASSPRTSGREETQYF. The V call is TRBV14, the J call TRBJ2-5, with 15 nucleotides matching TRBD2. The read halts 3 residues ahead of the CDR3 end, with the missing end drawn from the germline J gene. Germline loops: CDR1 SGHDN, CDR2 FVKESK. The CDR3 is 16 residues long. Losses at the gene ends were 4 bases for V and 3 bases for J; bases not matched to a gene: 3. Looking up the rest from reference TRBV14 and TRBJ2-5 gives the full variable domain: EAGVTQFPSHSVIEKGQTVTLRCDPISGHDNLYWYRRVMGKEIKFLLHFVKESKQDESGMPNNRFLAERTGGTYSTLKVQPAELEDSGVYFCASSPRTSGREETQYFGPGTRLLVL.

Many counts were recorded for this clone. The DNA ends 3 residues before the CDR3 does, and the rest of the CDR3 is filled in from the germline J gene. V and J are TRBV3-1 (or the pseudogene TRBV3-2) and TRBJ2-3, with 10 bases matching TRBD2. Looked up from germline, CDR1 is LGHDT and CDR2 is YNNKEL (reference sequence). The V gene end was trimmed by 2 bases and the J gene end by 4 bases; junction bases not matched to a gene: 0. The CDR3 runs 14 residues. CDR3 amino acids: CASSQSGRADTQYF. Incomplete CDR3 DNA: TGTGCCAGCAGCCAAAGCGGGAGGGCAGATACG.

This clone was counted at least ten times. CDR3: CASSPLLSGAIEQYF. The CDR3 bases that were read are TGCGCCAGCAGCCCTCTCCTTAGTGGTGCGATCGAG. The chain couples TRBV4-1 to TRBJ2-7; D gene ambiguous. The read terminates 3 residues ahead of where the CDR3 ends, so the germline J gene completes it. The CDR3 runs to 15 residues. The germline CDR1 and CDR2 sequences are MGHRA and YSYEKL. V lost 4 bases and J lost 6, with 19 bases in between.

This clone was seen ten or more times. Sequencing ends 3 residues short of the CDR3 end; the germline J gene provides the rest. The chain couples TRBV12-3 or TRBV12-4 to TRBJ2-3, with D hard to call. This CDR3 is built from 11 residues. Trimming stripped 5 bases from V and 2 bases from J, with 2 bases between. The part of the CDR3 DNA that was read is TGTGCCAGCAGTCACACAGATACG. Protein product: CASSHTDT. The CDR3 reads in full as CASSHTDTQYF.

This clone was counted at least ten times. The read terminates 3 residues before the CDR3 end, so the remaining end is supplied by the germline J gene. The rearrangement joins TRBV7-8 to TRBJ1-1; D is ambiguous. The CDR3 consists of 13 residues. The germline V gene has CDR1 SGHVS and CDR2 FQNEAQ. V was shortened by 5 bases and J by 4 bases, with 11 bases between the two germline ends. The CDR3: CASSRSRGTEAFF. The CDR3 bases that were read are TGTGCCAGCAGCCGAAGTCGGGGCACTGAA. The whole variable domain, filled in from reference TRBV7-8 and TRBJ1-1, reads GAGVSQSPRYKVAKRGQDVALRCDPISGHVSLFWYQQALGQGPEFLTYFQNEAQLDKSGLPSDRFFAERPEGSVSTLKIQRTQQEDSAVYLCASSRSRGTEAFFGQGTRLTVV.

In regard to this clone: The CDR3 extends 3 residues past the end of the read, so its final part is completed from the germline J gene. The chain links TRBV7-2 to TRBJ2-7; 10 nucleotides align to TRBD1. CDR3 length equals 14 residues. The V and J ends lost 1 base and 5 bases, in that order; junction bases with no gene match: 2. The V gene's germline CDR1 is SGHTA and CDR2 FQGNSA. The part of the CDR3 DNA that was read is TGTGCCAGCAGCTTAGGGGACAGGGGTGACGAG. The encoded protein is CASSLGDRGDE. Given in full, the CDR3 is CASSLGDRGDEQYF.

As regards this clone: The read ends 3 residues before the CDR3 terminus; that terminus is restored from the germline J gene. The chain joins TRBV2 to TRBJ2-1, with TRBD2 identical over 8 bases. Germline CDR1 SNHLY, CDR2 FYNNEI. V trimming: 5 bases; J trimming: 4 bases; junction bases outside the gene matches: 7. The CDR3 covers 15 residues. CDR3: CASSKGTRRYNEQFF. CDR3 bases read: TGTGCCAGCAGTAAAGGGACTAGAAGGTACAATGAG. The variable domain in full, with the rest retrieved from reference TRBV2 and TRBJ2-1, is EPEVTQTPSHQVTQMGQEVILRCVPISNHLYFYWYRQILGQKVEFLVSFYNNEISEKSEIFDDQFSVERPDGSNFTLKIRSTKLEDSAMYFCASSKGTRRYNEQFFGPGTRLTVL.